Listed here are 13 T cell receptor beta chains from one sample, sequenced in a study of T-cell memory formation after mild COVID-19. TCRdb processed the 5' RACE reads anew with MiXCR; each CDR3 protein has one entry. Of roughly 130,000 distinct CDR3 sequences in the sample, about 6% were seen once. The sample taken for sequencing was PBMCs or a T cell subset sorted from them (not recorded which). These receptors were collected from an adult woman who had mild COVID-19 (a few samples of this study predate the infection). Cell type and time point are not known.

This clonotype occurred many times. Compared with germline, one end of the junction differs, possibly owing to a read error. The V gene is TRBV12-3 or TRBV12-4, the J gene TRBJ2-7; D is ambiguous. This CDR3 has 14 residues. The CDR3 sequence: CASSLAGGTYEQYF. Here the CDR3 DNA reads TGCGCCAGCAGCTTGGCCGGTGGGACCTACGAGCAGTACTTC.

The rearrangement uses TRBV6-5 and TRBJ2-7; 11 nucleotides agree with TRBD1. With V trimmed by 2 bases and J by 4 bases, 4 bases remained unmatched. Germline V gene data show CDR1 as MNHEY and CDR2 as SVGAGI. This CDR3 is 15 amino acids long. The CDR3 region has the DNA TGTGCCAGCAGTTACAGGGACAGGGGGGGGTACGAGCAGTACTTC. Its protein product is CASSYRDRGGYEQYF.

The rearrangement links TRBV4-2 to TRBJ2-7, with 10 nucleotides matching TRBD1. The CDR3 totals 15 residues. J lost 4 bases, V lost 0 bases, and 3 bases had no gene match. Germline CDR1 is LGHNA and CDR2 is YNFKEQ. CDR3 bases: TGTGCCAGCAGCCAAGAGGGGACAGGGGCGTACGAGCAGTACTTC. Residues: CASSQEGTGAYEQYF.

This clonotype has only a few counts. The V gene is TRBV5-4, the J gene TRBJ2-7, with 8 bases identical to TRBD1. Germline CDR1 reads SGHNT; CDR2 reads YYREEE (reference sequence). This CDR3 spans 15 amino acids. V trimming: 4 bases; J trimming: 3 bases; junction bases outside the gene matches: 9. The CDR3 protein is CASSTRQGTGYEQYF. CDR3 coding DNA: TGTGCCAGCAGCACCAGACAGGGGACCGGCTACGAGCAGTACTTC.

This chain joins TRBV10-3 and TRBJ1-1; D gene uncertain. This CDR3 has 13 residues. CDR1 is ENHRY, CDR2 SYGVKD, per germline. Trimming took off 7 bases at V and 1 base at J, with 10 bases between the two ends. The chain's CDR3 is CAIKARENTEAFF. The CDR3 DNA sequence: TGTGCCATCAAGGCGCGAGAGAACACTGAAGCTTTCTTT.

This clonotype occurred a few times. The chain links TRBV6-2 or TRBV6-3 to TRBJ2-1; TRBD1 agrees at 9 bases. V trimming: 0 bases; J trimming: 6 bases; junction bases outside the gene matches: 6. This CDR3 has 16 amino acids. The V gene's germline CDR1 is MNHEY and CDR2 SVGEGT. CDR3 bases: TGTGCCAGCAGTTACTCGATTCAGACAGGGGGCAATGAGCAGTTCTTC. It translates to CASSYSIQTGGNEQFF.

A few counts support this clonotype. This sequence joins TRBV3-1 and TRBJ2-3; D gene unclear. V dropped 3 bases and J dropped 4 bases, with 11 bases sitting between them. The CDR3 sequence is 14 residues long. In germline, CDR1 is LGHDT, CDR2 YNNKEL (reference sequence). The DNA of the CDR3 is TGTGCCAGCAGCCATCCGAGTCGGCCAGATACGCAGTATTTT. Translation gives CASSHPSRPDTQYF.

V usage is TRBV25-1 and J usage is TRBJ1-1; perhaps TRBD1 as D (5 bases). Germline V gene sequence: CDR1 MGHDK, CDR2 SYGVNS. The V end was cut by 7 bases, the J end by 1 base, with 10 bases between. The CDR3 is 13 residues long. CDR3 coding DNA: TGTGCCAGCATGACAGACCCGAACACTGAAGCTTTCTTT. The encoded protein is CASMTDPNTEAFF.

This clonotype was seen a few times. V is TRBV6-2 or TRBV6-3 and J is TRBJ2-1; D may correspond to TRBD1 or TRBD2 (5 bases each). Germline V gene lookup returns CDR1 MNHEY and CDR2 SVGEGT. The V and J ends lost 2 bases and 15 bases respectively, with 14 bases between them. This CDR3 is 12 amino acids long. The CDR3 spells CASSYGGQGPFF. The CDR3 DNA reads TGTGCCAGCAGTTACGGAGGCCAGGGTCCGTTCTTC.

This clonotype was seen a few times. The J gene is TRBJ2-5, the V gene TRBV5-5, with 8 bases identical to TRBD1. In germline, CDR1 is SGHKS, CDR2 YYEKEE (reference sequence). The J segment lost 4 bases and the V segment lost 7 bases, leaving 12 bases of the junction unmatched. This CDR3 has 15 amino acids. In DNA, the CDR3 is TGTGCCAGCGCGAATACCGGGACAGGCCCAGAGACCCAGTACTTC. As protein: CASANTGTGPETQYF.

The J gene is TRBJ1-2, the V gene TRBV24-1; 8 positions agree with TRBD1. Germline V gene data show CDR1 as KGHDR and CDR2 as SFDVKD. This CDR3 is built from 15 residues. The V and J ends lost 6 bases and 5 bases, in that order; junction bases with no gene match: 10. CDR3 nucleotides: TGTGCCACCAGTTCTGGACAGGGCGCCCCTTATGGCTACACCTTC. Translating it yields CATSSGQGAPYGYTF.

This clonotype was counted at least ten times. V gene TRBV7-9 combines with J gene TRBJ2-7; D possibly uses TRBD1 or TRBD2 (6 bases each). V was cut by 9 bases and J by 2 bases, with 20 bases left in between. The germline V gene encodes CDR1 SEHNR and CDR2 FQNEAQ (reference sequence). CDR3 length equals 15 residues. In DNA, the CDR3 is TGTGCCAGACAGTACGATCGGGGGCAGGCCTACGAGCAGTACTTC. Translated, it gives CARQYDRGQAYEQYF.

This clonotype was counted between two and nine times. The chain is built from TRBV7-6 and TRBJ2-3; TRBD2 might be the D (6 bases). V was trimmed by 0 bases and J by 3 bases, leaving 13 bases between them. The V gene's germline CDR1 is SGHVS and CDR2 FNYEAQ. The CDR3 has 16 residues. The CDR3 spells CASSLAPVGGTDTQYF. Here the CDR3 DNA reads TGTGCCAGCAGCTTAGCGCCGGTGGGGGGAACAGATACGCAGTATTTT.